This T cell receptor beta chain comes out of a study of blood T cell repertoires in COVID-19 (TCRdb year 2020). At the level of the whole study: The collaborator samples originated in the United States, Italy and Spain and spanned the acute and convalescent phases of COVID-19. The material from the prospective study consisted of cDNA or gDNA derived from T cells, B-cell-depleted T cells, or PBMCs. Subjects who had been exposed to COVID-19, were actively infected with it, or had recovered from it provided the deeply sampled blood TCRbeta repertoires that made up the dataset. A freely available public database, intended as a resource for researchers studying the immune response to SARS-CoV-2, is where the repertoires were released. The samples were drawn from two sources: the first 160 participants of the ongoing ImmuneRACE study, and fewer than 1,500 subjects contributed by 6 global collaborators. A de-identified subject ID, COVID-19 status, age in years and sex were almost always included in the sample metadata. Where available, HLA class I and class II types were obtained from metadata supplied by the sample provider rather than from assay-based typing.

Paper-wide results and their limitations: The amount of clinical and demographic metadata varied by source and participant and was provided uncurated.

CDR1 and CDR2 are drawn from the germline V gene (reference sequence): MNHNY, SVGAGI. Reading from cysteine to phenylalanine, the CDR3 counts 14 amino acids. CDR3 DNA only is kept here, 42 bases in frame from base 1. Relative to germline, V is missing 6 bases and J is missing 0 bases, with 3 bases of the junction outside any gene match. In Seattle, one collaborating source enrolled patients while the infection was active and tracked those patients longitudinally over the course of disease. Collaborating institutions collected whole blood in K2EDTA tubes following their own protocols. For TCRbeta analysis, collaborators shipped samples in one of three forms: frozen whole blood, isolated PBMCs, or DNA extracted from either of those sample types. Comment on this clone: Which antigen it targets is not known. Base qualities are not recorded, but no much larger clone differs from it by a single base.

TCRbeta CDR3 regions were amplified from genomic DNA by means of the immunoSEQ Assay, a bias-controlled multiplex PCR. In the authors' own workflow: Nucleated cell counts per sample were estimated from amplification of reference gene primers within the assay. Sequence reads were collapsed and filtered to measure the absolute abundance of every unique TCRbeta CDR3 rearrangement. For each sample, productive Simpson clonality was calculated as the square root of Simpson's diversity index over productive rearrangements. TCRdb obtained this table from immuneACCESS and retained in-frame rearrangements with V and J assigned. These tables miss some clones; where compared with another copy, unresolved V genes account for less than half of the shortfall, and the remainder is unexplained. The DNA gave D and trimming, while V, J and clone size come from that table. For this sample there are more than 200,000 clones; around 86% appear just once. The ten biggest clones cover 7.5% to 9.5% of the sample.

The receptor was derived from an elderly woman with COVID-19, enrolled during active disease. The rearrangement combines TRBV6-6 with TRBJ1-1; TRBD1 aligns with 8 central bases. Material for sequencing was peripheral blood. The CDR3: CASRVQGVNTEAFF. The DNA sequence follows: TGTGCCAGCAGGGTACAGGGGGTGAACACTGAAGCTTTCTTT.